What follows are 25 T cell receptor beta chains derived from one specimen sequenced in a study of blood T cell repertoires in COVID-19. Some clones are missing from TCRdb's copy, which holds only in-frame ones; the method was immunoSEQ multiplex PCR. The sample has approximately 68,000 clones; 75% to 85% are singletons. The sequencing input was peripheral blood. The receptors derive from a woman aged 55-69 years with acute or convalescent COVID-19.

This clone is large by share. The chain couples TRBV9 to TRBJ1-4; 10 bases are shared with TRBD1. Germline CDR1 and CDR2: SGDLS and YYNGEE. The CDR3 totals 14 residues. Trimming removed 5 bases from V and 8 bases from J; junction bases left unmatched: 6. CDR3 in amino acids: CASSPGQGYEKLFF. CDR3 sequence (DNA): TGTGCCAGCAGTCCGGGACAGGGGTACGAAAAACTGTTTTTT.

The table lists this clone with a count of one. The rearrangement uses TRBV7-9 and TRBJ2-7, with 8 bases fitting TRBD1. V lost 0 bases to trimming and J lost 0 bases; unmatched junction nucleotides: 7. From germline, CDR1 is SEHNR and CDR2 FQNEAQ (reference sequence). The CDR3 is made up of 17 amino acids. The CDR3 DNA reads TGTGCCAGCAGCTTAGCGGGGGCGGGGACAGGCTCCTACGAGCAGTACTTC. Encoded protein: CASSLAGAGTGSYEQYF.

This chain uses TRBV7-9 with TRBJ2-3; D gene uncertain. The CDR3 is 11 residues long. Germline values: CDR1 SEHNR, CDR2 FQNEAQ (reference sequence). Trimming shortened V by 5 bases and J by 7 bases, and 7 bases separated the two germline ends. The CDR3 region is CASSHDYTQYF. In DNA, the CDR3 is TGTGCCAGCAGCCACGACTATACGCAGTATTTT.

In DNA, the CDR3 is TGTGCCAGCAGCCAGGGAGGACAGGGAGGCAATCAGCCCCAGCATTTT. It yields the protein CASSQGGQGGNQPQHF. The chain recombines TRBV16 with TRBJ1-5; 8 nucleotides agree with TRBD1. With V trimmed by 3 bases and J by 2 bases, 6 bases remained unmatched. Germline assignment: CDR1 KGHSY and CDR2 FQNENV. The length of the CDR3 is 16 residues.

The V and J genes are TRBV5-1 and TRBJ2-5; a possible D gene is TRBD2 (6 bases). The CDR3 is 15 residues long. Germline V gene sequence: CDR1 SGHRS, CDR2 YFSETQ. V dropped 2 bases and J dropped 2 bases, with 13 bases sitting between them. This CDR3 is CASSFRDSPQETQYF. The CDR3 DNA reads TGCGCCAGCAGCTTCCGGGACTCACCGCAAGAGACCCAGTACTTC.

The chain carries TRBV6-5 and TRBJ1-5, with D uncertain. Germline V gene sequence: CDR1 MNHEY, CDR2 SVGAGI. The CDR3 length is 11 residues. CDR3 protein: CTIQGNQPQHF. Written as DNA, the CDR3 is TGTACCATTCAGGGCAATCAGCCCCAGCATTTT.

The CDR3 DNA follows: TGTGCCAGCAGCGTAGCCGCCGGGTTGTCTAATGAAAAACTGTTTTTT. Protein product: CASSVAAGLSNEKLFF. The rearrangement joins TRBV9 to TRBJ1-4; D gene ambiguous. The CDR3 consists of 16 residues. Trimming removed 0 bases from V and 3 bases from J, with 12 bases in between. From germline, CDR1 is SGDLS and CDR2 YYNGEE.

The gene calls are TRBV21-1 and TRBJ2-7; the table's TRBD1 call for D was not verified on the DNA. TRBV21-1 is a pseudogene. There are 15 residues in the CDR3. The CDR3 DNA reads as TGTGCCAGCAGCAGACCCACCTCAGGGGCCCACGAGCAGTACTTC. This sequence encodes CASSRPTSGAHEQYF.

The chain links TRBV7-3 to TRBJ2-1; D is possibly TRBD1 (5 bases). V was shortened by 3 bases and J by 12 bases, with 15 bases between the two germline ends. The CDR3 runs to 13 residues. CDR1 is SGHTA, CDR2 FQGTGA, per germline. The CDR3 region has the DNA TGTGCCAGCAGCTTTAAGGGTGGGGCAGTGCAGTTCTTC. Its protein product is CASSFKGGAVQFF.

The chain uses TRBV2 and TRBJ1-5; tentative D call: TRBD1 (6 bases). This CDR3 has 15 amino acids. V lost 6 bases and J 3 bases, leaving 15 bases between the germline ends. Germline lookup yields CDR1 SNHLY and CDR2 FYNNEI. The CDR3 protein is CASRPGSGVNQPQHF. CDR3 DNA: TGTGCCAGCAGGCCAGGGTCAGGGGTCAATCAGCCCCAGCATTTT. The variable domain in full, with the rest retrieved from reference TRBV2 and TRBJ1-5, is EPEVTQTPSHQVTQMGQEVILRCVPISNHLYFYWYRQILGQKVEFLVSFYNNEISEKSEIFDDQFSVERPDGSNFTLKIRSTKLEDSAMYFCASRPGSGVNQPQHFGDGTRLSIL.

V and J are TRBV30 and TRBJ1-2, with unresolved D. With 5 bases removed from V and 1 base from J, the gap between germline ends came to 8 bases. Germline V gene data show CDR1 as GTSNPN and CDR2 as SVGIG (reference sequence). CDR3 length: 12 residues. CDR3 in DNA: TGTGCCTGGGGTGACGGTAACTATGGCTACACCTTC. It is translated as CAWGDGNYGYTF.

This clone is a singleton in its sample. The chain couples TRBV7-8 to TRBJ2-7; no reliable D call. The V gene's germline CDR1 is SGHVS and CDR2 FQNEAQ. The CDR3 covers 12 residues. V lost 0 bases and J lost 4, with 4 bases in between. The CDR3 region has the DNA TGTGCCAGCAGCTTAGCCGTGTACGAGCAGTACTTC. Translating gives CASSLAVYEQYF.

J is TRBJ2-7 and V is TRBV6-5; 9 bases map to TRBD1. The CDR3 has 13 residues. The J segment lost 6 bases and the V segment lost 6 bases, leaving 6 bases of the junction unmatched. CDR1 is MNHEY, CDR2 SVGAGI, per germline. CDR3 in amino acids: CASRRDRAGEQYF. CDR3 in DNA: TGTGCCAGCAGAAGGGACAGGGCGGGCGAGCAGTACTTC.

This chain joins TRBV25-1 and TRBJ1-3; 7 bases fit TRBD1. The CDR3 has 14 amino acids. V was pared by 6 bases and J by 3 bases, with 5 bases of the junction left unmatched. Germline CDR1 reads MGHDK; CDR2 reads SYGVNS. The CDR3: CASRGTGDGNTIYF. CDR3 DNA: TGTGCCAGCAGGGGAACAGGGGATGGAAACACCATATATTTT.

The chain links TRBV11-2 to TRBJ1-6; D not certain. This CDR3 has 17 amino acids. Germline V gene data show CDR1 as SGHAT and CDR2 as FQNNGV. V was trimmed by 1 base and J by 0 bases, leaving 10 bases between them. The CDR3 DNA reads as TGTGCCAGCAGCTTAGGGAGGGATTACTCCTATAATTCACCCCTCCACTTT. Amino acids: CASSLGRDYSYNSPLHF. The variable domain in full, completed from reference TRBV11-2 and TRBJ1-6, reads EAGVAQSPRYKIIEKRQSVAFWCNPISGHATLYWYQQILGQGPKLLIQFQNNGVVDDSQLPKDRFSAERLKGVDSTLKIQPAKLEDSAVYLCASSLGRDYSYNSPLHFGNGTRLTVT.

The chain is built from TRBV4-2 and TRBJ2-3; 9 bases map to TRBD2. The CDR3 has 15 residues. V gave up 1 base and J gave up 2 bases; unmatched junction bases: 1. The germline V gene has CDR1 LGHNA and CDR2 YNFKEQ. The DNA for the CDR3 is TGTGCCAGCAGCCAAGGGACTAGCGCCACAGATACGCAGTATTTT. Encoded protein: CASSQGTSATDTQYF.

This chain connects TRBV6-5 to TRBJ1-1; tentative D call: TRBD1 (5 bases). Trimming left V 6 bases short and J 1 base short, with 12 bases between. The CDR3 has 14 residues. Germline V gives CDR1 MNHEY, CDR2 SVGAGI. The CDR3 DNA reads TGTGCCAGCAGGGCGGACACCGCGAACACTGAAGCTTTCTTT. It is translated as CASRADTANTEAFF.

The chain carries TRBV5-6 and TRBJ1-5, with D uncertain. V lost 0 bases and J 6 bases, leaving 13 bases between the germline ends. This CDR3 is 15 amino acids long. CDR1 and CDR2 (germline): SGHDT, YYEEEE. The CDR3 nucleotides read TGTGCCAGCAGCTTGGCCTCGGCAGGCCCTCAGCCCCAGCATTTT. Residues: CASSLASAGPQPQHF.

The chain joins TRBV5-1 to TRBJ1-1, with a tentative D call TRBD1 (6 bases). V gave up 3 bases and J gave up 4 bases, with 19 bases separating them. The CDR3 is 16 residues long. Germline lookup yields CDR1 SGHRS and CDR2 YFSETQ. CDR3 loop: CASSSPSSGAGTEAFF. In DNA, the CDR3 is TGCGCCAGCAGCTCGCCTTCCTCAGGGGCGGGCACTGAAGCTTTCTTT.

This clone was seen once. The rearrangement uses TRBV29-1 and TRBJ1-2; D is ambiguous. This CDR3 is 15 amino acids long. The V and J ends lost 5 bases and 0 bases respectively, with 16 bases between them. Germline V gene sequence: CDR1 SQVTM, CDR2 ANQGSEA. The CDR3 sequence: CSVRLTTDSNYGYTF. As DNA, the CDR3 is TGCAGCGTTAGGCTTACGACGGACTCTAACTATGGCTACACCTTC.

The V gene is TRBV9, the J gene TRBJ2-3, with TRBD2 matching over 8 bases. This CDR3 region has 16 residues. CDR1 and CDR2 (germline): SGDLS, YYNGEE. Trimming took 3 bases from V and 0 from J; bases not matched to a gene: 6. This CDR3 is CASSAAAGASTDTQYF. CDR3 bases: TGTGCCAGCAGCGCCGCAGCGGGGGCAAGCACAGATACGCAGTATTTT.

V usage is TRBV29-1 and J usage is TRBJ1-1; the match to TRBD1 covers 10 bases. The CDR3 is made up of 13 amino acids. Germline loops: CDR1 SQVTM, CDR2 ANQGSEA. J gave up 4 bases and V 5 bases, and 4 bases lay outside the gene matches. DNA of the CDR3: TGCAGCGTTTTGGACAGGGGGGCCACTGAAGCTTTCTTT. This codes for CSVLDRGATEAFF.

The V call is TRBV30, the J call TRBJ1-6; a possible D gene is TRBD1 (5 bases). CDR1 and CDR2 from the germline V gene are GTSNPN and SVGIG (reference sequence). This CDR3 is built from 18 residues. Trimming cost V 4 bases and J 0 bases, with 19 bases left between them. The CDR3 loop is CAWNPSRTPSSYNSPLHF. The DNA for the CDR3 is TGTGCCTGGAACCCGTCGAGGACACCGAGCTCCTATAATTCACCCCTCCACTTT.

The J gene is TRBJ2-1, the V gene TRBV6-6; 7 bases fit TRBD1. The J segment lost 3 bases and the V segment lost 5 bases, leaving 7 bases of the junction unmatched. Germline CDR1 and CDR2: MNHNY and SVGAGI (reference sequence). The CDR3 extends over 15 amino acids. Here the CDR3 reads CASSLWTGVYNEQFF. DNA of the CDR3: TGTGCCAGCAGTCTCTGGACAGGCGTCTACAATGAGCAGTTCTTC.

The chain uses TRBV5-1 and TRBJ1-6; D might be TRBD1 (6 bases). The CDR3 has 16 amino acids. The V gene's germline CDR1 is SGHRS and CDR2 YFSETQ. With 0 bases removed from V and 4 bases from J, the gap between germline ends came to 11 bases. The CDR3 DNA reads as TGCGCCAGCAGCTTGGACGGGGACACTTATAATTCACCCCTCCACTTT. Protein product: CASSLDGDTYNSPLHF.